These 12 T cell receptor beta chains share one sample of origin, sequenced in a study of T cell clonotyping in hematopoietic cell transplantation. Stated time point: recipient sample about 28 days before transplant, after cytoreduction. Sequencing used immunoSEQ multiplex PCR; TCRdb keeps in-frame clones, though not all of them. In the table there are tens of thousands of clones, around 84% of which are singletons. Sequenced material: peripheral blood mononuclear cells, taken before stem cell transplant. Receptors were obtained from a man in his fifties or sixties with biphenotypic leukemia. Some clones in this sample may be carry-over from other donors' samples.

Points on this clone: An end of the junction differs from the germline gene, which may be a read error. V gene TRBV27 combines with J gene TRBJ2-7; 7 nucleotides match TRBD1. Germline CDR1 MNHEY, CDR2 SMNVEV (reference sequence). The CDR3 length is 13 residues. The CDR3 DNA is TGTGCCAGCGGTTTGGACAGGCCCTACGAGCAGTACTTC. The encoded protein is CASGLDRPYEQYF.

V gene TRBV6-5 combines with J gene TRBJ1-3; maybe TRBD1 (5 bases). The CDR3 spans 14 residues. In germline, CDR1 is MNHEY, CDR2 SVGAGI. V lost 6 bases, J lost 3 bases, and 12 bases lay in between. CDR3 sequence: CASRSTGIGNTIYF. For the CDR3, the DNA is TGTGCCAGCAGGTCCACAGGAATTGGAAACACCATATATTTT.

The V and J genes are TRBV19 and TRBJ2-7; D not certain. The CDR3 length is 15 residues. V was trimmed by 5 bases and J by 3 bases, leaving 17 bases between them. Germline CDR1 reads LNHDA; CDR2 reads SQIVND (reference sequence). The DNA of the CDR3 is TGTGCCAGTAGTTTGGCCGGAAGTCGGAGCTACGAGCAGTACTTC. Its protein is CASSLAGSRSYEQYF.

This chain uses TRBV9 with TRBJ2-5; 14 bases align to TRBD2. The CDR3 has 18 residues. V shed 0 bases and J 5 bases; nucleotides not matched to a gene: 9. CDR1 is SGDLS and CDR2 is YYNGEE in the germline V gene. CDR3 in amino acids: CASSVATWGLAGAETQYF. The CDR3 DNA is TGTGCCAGCAGCGTAGCTACGTGGGGACTAGCGGGAGCGGAGACCCAGTACTTC.

This sequence joins TRBV15 and TRBJ2-1; perhaps TRBD2 as D (5 bases). Between the trimmed V and J ends, which lost 5 bases and 0 bases, there was a span of 14 bases. The CDR3 runs 16 residues. The germline V gene encodes CDR1 LNHNV and CDR2 YYDKDF (reference sequence). CDR3 sequence: CATSARVPSSYNEQFF. DNA for the CDR3: TGTGCCACCAGCGCGAGGGTCCCAAGCTCCTACAATGAGCAGTTCTTC.

This chain connects TRBV28 to TRBJ1-5; 10 bases match TRBD1. This CDR3 spans 19 amino acids. Germline values: CDR1 MDHEN, CDR2 SYDVKM. J was trimmed by 0 bases and V by 7 bases; bases with no gene match: 15. The CDR3 nucleotides are TGTGCCAGCAATCCTTCCGGGACAGGGGAATATTATAGCAATCAGCCCCAGCATTTT. Translation gives CASNPSGTGEYYSNQPQHF.

V usage is TRBV5-1 and J usage is TRBJ2-7; 8 bases agree with TRBD2. Germline-derived CDR1 and CDR2 are SGHRS and YFSETQ. The CDR3 is 14 residues long. The V and J ends lost 4 bases and 3 bases, in that order; junction bases with no gene match: 6. Here the CDR3 reads CASSAGLENYEQYF. The CDR3 nucleotides are TGCGCCAGCAGCGCGGGACTAGAAAACTACGAGCAGTACTTC. Supplemented by reference TRBV5-1 and TRBJ2-7, the full variable domain reads KAGVTQTPRYLIKTRGQQVTLSCSPISGHRSVSWYQQTPGQGLQFLFEYFSETQRNKGNFPGRFSGRQFSNSRSEMNVSTLELGDSALYLCASSAGLENYEQYFGPGTRLTVT.

V usage is TRBV9 and J usage is TRBJ2-1, with D perhaps TRBD2 (7 bases). CDR3 size: 15 residues. Trimming pared 3 bases from V and 0 bases from J, leaving 10 bases between. Germline V gene data show CDR1 as SGDLS and CDR2 as YYNGEE. CDR3 nucleotides: TGTGCCAGCAGCGGCGGGGGCGGCTCCTACAATGAGCAGTTCTTC. Amino acid sequence: CASSGGGGSYNEQFF.

The rearrangement uses TRBV27 and TRBJ2-1, with a possible D match to TRBD2 (5 bases). Between the trimmed V and J ends, which lost 2 bases and 0 bases, there was a span of 8 bases. The germline V gene has CDR1 MNHEY and CDR2 SMNVEV (reference sequence). The CDR3 totals 15 residues. The CDR3 spells CASSLMGDSYNEQFF. In DNA, the CDR3 is TGTGCCAGCAGTTTAATGGGAGACTCCTACAATGAGCAGTTCTTC.

This chain connects TRBV4-1 to TRBJ2-7, with D perhaps TRBD1 (6 bases). Germline V CDR1 and CDR2: MGHRA, YSYEKL. V gave up 3 bases and J gave up 3 bases, with 18 bases separating them. CDR3 length equals 16 residues. The CDR3 here is CASSHSLGTTHYEQYF. CDR3 DNA: TGCGCCAGCAGCCACTCACTCGGGACAACCCACTACGAGCAGTACTTC.

This clone was counted a few times. The chain recombines TRBV5-6 with TRBJ1-5; maybe TRBD1 (6 bases). V gave up 1 base and J gave up 6 bases, with 14 bases separating them. Germline V CDR1 and CDR2: SGHDT, YYEEEE. This CDR3 spans 15 amino acids. The CDR3 DNA is TGTGCCAGCAGCTTGAGGGGGTCACGGGTTCAGCCCCAGCATTTT. Encoded protein: CASSLRGSRVQPQHF.

V usage is TRBV15 and J usage is TRBJ1-5; D remains ambiguous. Deletions cut 0 bases from V and 0 bases from J, with 6 bases between. Germline V gene sequence: CDR1 LNHNV, CDR2 YYDKDF (reference sequence). The CDR3 has 15 residues. CDR3 protein: CATSRDGSSNQPQHF. In nucleotides, the CDR3 is TGTGCCACCAGCAGAGATGGCAGTAGCAATCAGCCCCAGCATTTT.